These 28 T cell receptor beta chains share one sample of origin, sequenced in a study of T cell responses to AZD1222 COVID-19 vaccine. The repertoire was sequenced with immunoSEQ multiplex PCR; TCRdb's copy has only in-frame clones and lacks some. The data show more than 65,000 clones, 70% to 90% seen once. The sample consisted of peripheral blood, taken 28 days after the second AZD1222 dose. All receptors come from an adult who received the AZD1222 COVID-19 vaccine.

CDR3: CASSLGDRGHSPLHF. CDR3 in DNA: TGTGCCAGCAGCTTAGGGGACAGGGGCCATTCACCCCTCCACTTT. The chain has TRBV7-8 and TRBJ1-6, with 10 bases lining up with TRBD1. With 1 base clipped from V and 8 bases from J, the junction kept 2 bases outside the gene matches. CDR1 and CDR2 from the germline V gene are SGHVS and FQNEAQ. This CDR3 region has 15 residues.

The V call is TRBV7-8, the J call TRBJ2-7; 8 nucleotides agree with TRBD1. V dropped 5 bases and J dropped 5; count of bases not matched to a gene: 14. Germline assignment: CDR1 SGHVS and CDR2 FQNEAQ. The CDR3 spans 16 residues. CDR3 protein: CASSPPLRTGPHEQYF. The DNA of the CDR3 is TGTGCCAGCAGCCCACCCCTCCGGACAGGGCCTCACGAGCAGTACTTC.

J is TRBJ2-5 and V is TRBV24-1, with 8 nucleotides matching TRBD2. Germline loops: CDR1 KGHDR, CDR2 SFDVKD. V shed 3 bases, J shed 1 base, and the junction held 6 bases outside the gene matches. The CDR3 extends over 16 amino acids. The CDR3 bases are TGTGCCACCAGTGATCGGGGGGGAGGGGTCCAAGAGACCCAGTACTTC. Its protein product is CATSDRGGGVQETQYF.

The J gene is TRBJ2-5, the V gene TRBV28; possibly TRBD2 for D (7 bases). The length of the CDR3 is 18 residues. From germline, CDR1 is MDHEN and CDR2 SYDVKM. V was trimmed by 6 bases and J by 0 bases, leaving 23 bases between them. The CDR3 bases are TGTGCCAGCAGCCCAACCTGGGGGCGGGAGCCCCACCAAGAGACCCAGTACTTC. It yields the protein CASSPTWGREPHQETQYF.

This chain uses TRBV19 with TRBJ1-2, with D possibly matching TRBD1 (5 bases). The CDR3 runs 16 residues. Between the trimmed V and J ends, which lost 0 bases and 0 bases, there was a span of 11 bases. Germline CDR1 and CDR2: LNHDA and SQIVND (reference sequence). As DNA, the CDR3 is TGTGCCAGTAGTATAGATTTTACAGGTTCTAACTATGGCTACACCTTC. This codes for CASSIDFTGSNYGYTF. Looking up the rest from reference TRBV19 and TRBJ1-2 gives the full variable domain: DGGITQSPKYLFRKEGQNVTLSCEQNLNHDAMYWYRQDPGQGLRLIYYSQIVNDFQKGDIAEGYSVSREKKESFPLTVTSAQKNPTAFYLCASSIDFTGSNYGYTFGSGTRLTVV.

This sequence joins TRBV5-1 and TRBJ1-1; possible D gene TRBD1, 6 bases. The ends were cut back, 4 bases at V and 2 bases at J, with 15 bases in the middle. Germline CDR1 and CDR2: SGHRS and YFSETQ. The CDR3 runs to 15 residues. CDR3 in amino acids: CASSGRQEPNTEAFF. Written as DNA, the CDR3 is TGCGCCAGCAGCGGAAGACAGGAACCTAACACTGAAGCTTTCTTT.

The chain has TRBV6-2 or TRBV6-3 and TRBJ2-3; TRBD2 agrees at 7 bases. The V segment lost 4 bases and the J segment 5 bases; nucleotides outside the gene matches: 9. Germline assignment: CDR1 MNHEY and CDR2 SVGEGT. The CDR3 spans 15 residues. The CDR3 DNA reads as TGTGCCAGCAGTTCGAGGGCGGGAGCACGAGATACGCAGTATTTT. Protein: CASSSRAGARDTQYF.

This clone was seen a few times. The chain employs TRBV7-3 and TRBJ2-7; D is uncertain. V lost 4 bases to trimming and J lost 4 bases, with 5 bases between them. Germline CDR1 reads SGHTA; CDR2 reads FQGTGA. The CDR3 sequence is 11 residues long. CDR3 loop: CASSSDYEQYF. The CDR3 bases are TGTGCCAGCAGCTCCGATTACGAGCAGTACTTC.

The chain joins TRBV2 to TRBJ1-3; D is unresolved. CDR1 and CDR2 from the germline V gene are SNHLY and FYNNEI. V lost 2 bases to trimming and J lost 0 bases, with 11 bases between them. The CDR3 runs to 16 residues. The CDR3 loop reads CASSETRQSSGNTIYF. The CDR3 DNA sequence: TGTGCCAGCAGTGAAACGCGGCAGAGCTCTGGAAACACCATATATTTT. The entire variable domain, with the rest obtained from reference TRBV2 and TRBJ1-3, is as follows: EPEVTQTPSHQVTQMGQEVILRCVPISNHLYFYWYRQILGQKVEFLVSFYNNEISEKSEIFDDQFSVERPDGSNFTLKIRSTKLEDSAMYFCASSETRQSSGNTIYFGEGSWLTVV.

The CDR3 DNA reads as TGTGCCAGCAGTTGGGCAGGCTCCTACGAGCAGTACTTC. Amino acids: CASSWAGSYEQYF. This chain connects TRBV28 to TRBJ2-7; D not resolved. V lost 4 bases to trimming and J lost 0 bases, with 7 bases between them. In germline, CDR1 is MDHEN, CDR2 SYDVKM. There are 13 residues in the CDR3.

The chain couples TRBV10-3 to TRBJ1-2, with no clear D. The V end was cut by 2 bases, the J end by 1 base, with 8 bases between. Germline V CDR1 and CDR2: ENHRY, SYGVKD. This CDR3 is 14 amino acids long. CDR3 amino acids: CAISERADNYGYTF. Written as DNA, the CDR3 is TGTGCCATCAGTGAGCGGGCAGATAACTATGGCTACACCTTC.

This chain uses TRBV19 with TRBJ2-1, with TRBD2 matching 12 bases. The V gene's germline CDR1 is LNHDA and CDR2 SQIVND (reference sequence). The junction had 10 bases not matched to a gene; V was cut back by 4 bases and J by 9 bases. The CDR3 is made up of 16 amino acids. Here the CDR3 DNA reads TGTGCCAGTAGTACACGGACTAGCGGGGTGGCAAGTGAGCAGTTCTTC. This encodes CASSTRTSGVASEQFF. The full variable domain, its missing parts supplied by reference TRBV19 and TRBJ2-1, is DGGITQSPKYLFRKEGQNVTLSCEQNLNHDAMYWYRQDPGQGLRLIYYSQIVNDFQKGDIAEGYSVSREKKESFPLTVTSAQKNPTAFYLCASSTRTSGVASEQFFGPGTRLTVL.

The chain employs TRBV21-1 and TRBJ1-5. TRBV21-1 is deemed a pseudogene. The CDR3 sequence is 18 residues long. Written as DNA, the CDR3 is TGTGCCAGCAGCCTATGGAATTCGGGGCAGGGTTTCAATCAGCCCCAGCATTTT. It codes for CASSLWNSGQGFNQPQHF.

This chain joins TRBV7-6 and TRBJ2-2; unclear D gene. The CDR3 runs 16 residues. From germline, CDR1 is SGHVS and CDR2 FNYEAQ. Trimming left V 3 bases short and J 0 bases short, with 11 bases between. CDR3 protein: CASSFRHNPNTGELFF. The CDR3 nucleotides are TGTGCCAGCAGCTTTAGACACAACCCGAACACCGGGGAGCTGTTTTTT.

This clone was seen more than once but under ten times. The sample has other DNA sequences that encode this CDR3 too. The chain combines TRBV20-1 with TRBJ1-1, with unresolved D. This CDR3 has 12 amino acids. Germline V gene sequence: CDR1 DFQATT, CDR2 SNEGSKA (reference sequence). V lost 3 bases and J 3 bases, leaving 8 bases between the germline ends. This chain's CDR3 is CSASQVDTEAFF. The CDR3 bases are TGCAGTGCTAGTCAGGTTGACACTGAAGCTTTCTTT.

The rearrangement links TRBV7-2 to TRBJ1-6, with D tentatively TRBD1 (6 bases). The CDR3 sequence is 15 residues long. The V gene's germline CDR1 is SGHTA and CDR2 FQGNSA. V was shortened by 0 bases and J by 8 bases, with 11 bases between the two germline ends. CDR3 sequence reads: CASSLAQRGDSPLHF. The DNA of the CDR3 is TGTGCCAGCAGCTTAGCGCAAAGGGGGGATTCACCCCTCCACTTT.

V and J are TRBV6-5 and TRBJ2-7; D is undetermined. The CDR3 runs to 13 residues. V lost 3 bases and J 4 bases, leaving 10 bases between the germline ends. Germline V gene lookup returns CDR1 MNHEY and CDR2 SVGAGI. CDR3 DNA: TGTGCCAGCAGTTATTCCGGCCCATACGAGCAGTACTTC. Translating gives CASSYSGPYEQYF.

CDR3 region: CASSDHGTVNTEAFF. CDR3 nucleotides: TGTGCCAGCAGTGACCACGGGACAGTGAACACTGAAGCTTTCTTT. The genes are TRBV6-1 and TRBJ1-1; 7 bases match TRBD1. The CDR3 covers 15 residues. J lost 0 bases, V lost 3 bases, and 4 bases had no gene match. Germline CDR1 is MNHNS and CDR2 is SASEGT.

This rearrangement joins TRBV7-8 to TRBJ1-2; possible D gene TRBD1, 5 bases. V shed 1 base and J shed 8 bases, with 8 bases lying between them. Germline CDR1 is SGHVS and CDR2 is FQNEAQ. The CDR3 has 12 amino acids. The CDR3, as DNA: TGTGCCAGCAGCTTAGGAGGGGTCGGCTACACCTTC. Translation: CASSLGGVGYTF.

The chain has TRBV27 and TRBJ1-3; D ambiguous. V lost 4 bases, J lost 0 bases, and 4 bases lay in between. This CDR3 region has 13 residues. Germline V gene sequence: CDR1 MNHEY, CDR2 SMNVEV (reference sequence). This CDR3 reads CASSWGSGNTIYF. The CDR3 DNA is TGTGCCAGCAGTTGGGGCTCTGGAAACACCATATATTTT.

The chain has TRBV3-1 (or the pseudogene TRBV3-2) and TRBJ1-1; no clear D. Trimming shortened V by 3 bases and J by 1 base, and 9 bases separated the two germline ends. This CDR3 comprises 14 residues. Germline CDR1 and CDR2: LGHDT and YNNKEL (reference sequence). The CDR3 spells CASSHQHPNTEAFF. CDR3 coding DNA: TGTGCCAGCAGCCATCAGCATCCGAACACTGAAGCTTTCTTT.

In DNA form, the CDR3 reads TGTGCCTGGCGACAGGGGCCAGGAAACACCATATATTTT. It specifies CAWRQGPGNTIYF. J is TRBJ1-3 and V is TRBV30; 8 positions agree with TRBD1. Germline CDR1 is GTSNPN and CDR2 is SVGIG (reference sequence). After removal of 5 bases from V and 4 bases from J, the junction contained 4 bases not matched to a gene. The CDR3 loop spans 13 amino acids.

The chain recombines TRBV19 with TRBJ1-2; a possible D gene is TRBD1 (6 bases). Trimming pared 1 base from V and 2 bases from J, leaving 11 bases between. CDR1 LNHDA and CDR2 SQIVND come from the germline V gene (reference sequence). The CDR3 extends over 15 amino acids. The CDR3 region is CASSIVGGPNYGYTF. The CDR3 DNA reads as TGTGCCAGTAGTATAGTAGGGGGTCCCAACTATGGCTACACCTTC.

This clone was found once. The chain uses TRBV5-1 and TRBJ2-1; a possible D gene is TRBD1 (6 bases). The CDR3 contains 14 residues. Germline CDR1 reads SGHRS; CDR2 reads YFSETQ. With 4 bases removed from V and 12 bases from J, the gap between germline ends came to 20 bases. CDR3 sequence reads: CASSKTNRDWMQFF. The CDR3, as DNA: TGCGCCAGCAGCAAGACTAACAGGGATTGGATGCAGTTCTTC.

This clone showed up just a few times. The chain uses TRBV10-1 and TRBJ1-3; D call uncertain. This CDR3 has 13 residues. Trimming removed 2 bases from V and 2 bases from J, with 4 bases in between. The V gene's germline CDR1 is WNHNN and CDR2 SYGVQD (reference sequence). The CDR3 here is CASSEAPGNTIYF. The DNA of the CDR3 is TGCGCCAGCAGTGAGGCACCTGGAAACACCATATATTTT.

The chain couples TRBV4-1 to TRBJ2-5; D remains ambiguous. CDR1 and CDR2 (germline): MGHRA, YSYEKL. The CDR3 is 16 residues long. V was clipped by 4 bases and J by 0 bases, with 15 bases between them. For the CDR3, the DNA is TGCGCCAGCAGCCCACCTTTGGGGTACAACCAAGAGACCCAGTACTTC. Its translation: CASSPPLGYNQETQYF.

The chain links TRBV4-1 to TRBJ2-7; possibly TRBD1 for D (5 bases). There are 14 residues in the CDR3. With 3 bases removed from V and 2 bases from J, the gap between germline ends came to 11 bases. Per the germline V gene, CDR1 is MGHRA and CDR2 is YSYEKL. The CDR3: CASSHSTETYEQYF. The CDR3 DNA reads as TGCGCCAGCAGCCACTCGACAGAAACCTACGAGCAGTACTTC.

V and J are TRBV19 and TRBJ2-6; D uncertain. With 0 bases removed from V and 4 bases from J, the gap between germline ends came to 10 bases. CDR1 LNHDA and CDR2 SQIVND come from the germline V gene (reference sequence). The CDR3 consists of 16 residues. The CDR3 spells CASSIDPGPGANVLTF. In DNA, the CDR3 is TGTGCCAGTAGTATAGATCCCGGGCCCGGGGCCAACGTCCTGACTTTC. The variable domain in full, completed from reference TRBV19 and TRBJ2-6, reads DGGITQSPKYLFRKEGQNVTLSCEQNLNHDAMYWYRQDPGQGLRLIYYSQIVNDFQKGDIAEGYSVSREKKESFPLTVTSAQKNPTAFYLCASSIDPGPGANVLTFGAGSRLTVL.